The T cell receptor beta chain described here comes from a study of radiotherapy plus CTLA-4 blockade in lung cancer (dated by TCRdb to 2017 to 2018). Background for the entire study: Objective responses were observed in 15% to 20% of enrolled patients, and disease control was achieved in about 32%.

The germline V gene (reference sequence) gives CDR1 as GTSNPN and CDR2 as SVGIG. V is clipped by 0 bases and J by 8 bases, and the sequence between their germline boundaries is 7 bases long. The CDR3 starts with the cysteine, ends with the phenylalanine, and has 12 residues. Only the CDR3 region is kept as DNA, spanning 36 bases read in frame from base 1. Remarks on this clone: The target of this receptor is not known. Per-base quality was not reported, and no clone a single base away is much larger than it.

The study evaluated CTLA-4 blockade (ipilimumab) given together with focal radiation therapy in patients who had chemo-refractory metastatic non-small-cell lung cancer. Library generation was performed with the immunoSEQ multiplex PCR assay. TCRdb holds this immuneACCESS table with in-frame rearrangements only. Some clones are missing; in checked studies, unresolved V genes explain under half, and the rest has no known cause. The sample contains under 100,000 clones, about 83% of them found a single time. The ten largest make up roughly 15% of the sample. What the research found in general, with its limitations: After treatment with radiotherapy and ipilimumab, TCR clones that came from tumors expanded in the peripheral blood. The strongest predictors of response, as reported, were early dynamic changes in blood T cell clones along with a rise in serum interferon-beta after radiation.

The receptor was derived from a human donor with non-small cell lung cancer that progressed on radiotherapy plus ipilimumab. This specimen was peripheral blood, taken from a patient treated with radiotherapy plus ipilimumab. The chain was built from TRBV30 and TRBJ1-4; the D gene cannot be named for sure. The CDR3 is CAWSVLGEKLFF. Here is the DNA: TGTGCCTGGAGTGTACTTGGGGAAAAACTGTTTTTT.